The T cell receptor (beta chain) under discussion was sequenced for a study of shared clonotypes between healthy human individuals. In the case of this clone: Its matching antigen is unknown.

The CDR3 runs to 15 residues. Trimming shortened V by 4 bases and J by 3 bases, and 16 bases separated the two germline ends. The germline V gene encodes CDR1 SGHDN and CDR2 FVKESK. Study findings and constraints: Unshared clonotypes carried lower generation probabilities than those common to all four donors.

Each donor was a Caucasian adult residing in Nashville, Tennessee. The assay was immunoSEQ multiplex PCR, and TCRdb's table has in-frame clones only and misses some. The repertoire holds around 1.5 million clones, with approximately 98% as singletons. The chain has TRBV14 and TRBJ2-7, with D hard to call. Sequenced input: naive CD4+ T cells sorted from blood. Subset reported: CD45RA+ positively selected. The receptor was derived from a man between 25 and 39 years old in good health. This CDR3 is CASSPVRALLYEQYF. CDR3 DNA: TGTGCCAGCAGCCCAGTCCGGGCCCTACTCTACGAGCAGTACTTC.